Below, 24 T cell receptor beta chains from the same sample are listed, as sequenced in a study of Ad26.COV2.S vaccination and SARS-CoV-2 variants. Using immunoSEQ multiplex PCR, the repertoire was profiled, and TCRdb retains in-frame clones only, with some absent. The sample shows around 500,000 clones, roughly nine tenths of them seen only once. Treatment denoted: 15 to 20 received Ad26.COV2.S at low or high dose, single or two shots; a few received placebo; per-sample allocation not given. Day 63 following the first vaccine or placebo injection was when the samples were taken. This specimen consisted of peripheral blood, obtained in a trial of Ad26.COV2.S vaccine versus placebo. All receptors come from a person between 18 and 65 years old who received the Ad26.COV2.S COVID-19 vaccine or a placebo.

This sequence joins TRBV20-1 and TRBJ1-2, with a tentative D call TRBD1 (5 bases). The CDR3 consists of 14 residues. Trimming shortened V by 3 bases and J by 8 bases, and 19 bases separated the two germline ends. Germline V gene lookup returns CDR1 DFQATT and CDR2 SNEGSKA (reference sequence). CDR3 nucleotide sequence: TGCAGTGCTAGTAGGTCAGGGAGTACTCTAGGCTACACCTTC. Protein sequence: CSASRSGSTLGYTF.

This clone was seen a single time. This chain connects TRBV7-2 to TRBJ1-1; perhaps TRBD1 as D (6 bases). Germline values: CDR1 SGHTA, CDR2 FQGNSA. Trimming removed 7 bases at V and 4 bases at J, with 22 bases between. This CDR3 spans 16 amino acids. CDR3 in DNA: TGTGCCAGCATGGGGCGGAATACGGGACACCCCACTGAAGCTTTCTTT. Translated, it gives CASMGRNTGHPTEAFF.

The rearrangement joins TRBV7-2 to TRBJ1-1, with D uncertain. Trimming stripped 1 base from V and 1 base from J, with 10 bases between. Per the germline V gene, CDR1 is SGHTA and CDR2 is FQGNSA. CDR3 size: 15 residues. The CDR3 loop reads CASSLVNIGNTEAFF. The CDR3 coding sequence is TGTGCCAGCAGCTTAGTGAACATAGGGAACACTGAAGCTTTCTTT.

The chain uses TRBV18 and TRBJ2-1, with 7 nucleotides matching TRBD1. Trimming took 2 bases from V and 6 from J; bases not matched to a gene: 7. Germline lookup yields CDR1 KGHSH and CDR2 LQKENI. The CDR3 sequence is 15 residues long. For the CDR3, the DNA is TGTGCCAGCTCACCAGACAGGGTAGTGGGCAATGAGCAGTTCTTC. It codes for CASSPDRVVGNEQFF.

The chain is built from TRBV28 and TRBJ2-4, with D unclear. CDR1 and CDR2 from the germline V gene are MDHEN and SYDVKM. Trimming pared 8 bases from V and 1 base from J, leaving 18 bases between. The CDR3 runs 16 residues. CDR3 DNA sequence: TGTGCCAGCTCCCCTTTAGGGTTTGTGGCCAAAAACATTCAGTACTTC. Encoded protein: CASSPLGFVAKNIQYF.

The J gene is TRBJ2-4, the V gene TRBV30, with D unclear. The CDR3 has 12 amino acids. Germline lookup yields CDR1 GTSNPN and CDR2 SVGIG (reference sequence). This chain's CDR3 is CASSGFRNIQYF. The CDR3 coding sequence is TGTGCTTCGTCTGGCTTTAGGAACATTCAGTACTTC.

This chain links TRBV27 with TRBJ2-4; a weak D match, TRBD1 (6 bases). This CDR3 contains 14 residues. Germline V gene data show CDR1 as MNHEY and CDR2 as SMNVEV (reference sequence). V was trimmed by 4 bases and J by 2 bases, leaving 9 bases between them. The CDR3 DNA follows: TGTGCCAGCAGTTCCTGGGACACCAAAAACATTCAGTACTTC. It yields the protein CASSSWDTKNIQYF.

The rearrangement links TRBV27 to TRBJ2-5; perhaps TRBD2 as D (5 bases). CDR3 length: 16 amino acids. The ends were cut back, 2 bases at V and 0 bases at J, with 13 bases in the middle. Germline CDR1 is MNHEY and CDR2 is SMNVEV (reference sequence). CDR3 DNA sequence: TGTGCCAGCAGTTTAAAGGCGGAGGATTACCAAGAGACCCAGTACTTC. Residues: CASSLKAEDYQETQYF.

The chain has TRBV19 and TRBJ1-4; unclear D gene. The CDR3 is made up of 13 amino acids. Between the trimmed V and J ends, which lost 0 bases and 8 bases, there was a span of 7 bases. Germline CDR1 and CDR2: LNHDA and SQIVND (reference sequence). The CDR3 is CASSIDAREKLFF. The CDR3 DNA follows: TGTGCCAGTAGTATAGATGCGCGGGAAAAACTGTTTTTT.

This clone was picked up one time. This sequence joins TRBV19 and TRBJ2-3; D is unclear. Trimming shortened V by 7 bases and J by 1 base, and 15 bases separated the two germline ends. This CDR3 is built from 15 residues. Looked up from germline, CDR1 is LNHDA and CDR2 is SQIVND (reference sequence). The CDR3 sequence: CASNRKGLGTDTQYF. CDR3 nucleotide sequence: TGTGCCAGTAACCGTAAAGGGCTTGGCACAGATACGCAGTATTTT.

This clone has just one count. The chain has TRBV14 and TRBJ1-1; D possibly corresponds to TRBD1 (6 bases). The CDR3 runs to 16 residues. V gave up 0 bases and J gave up 3 bases, with 14 bases separating them. CDR1 and CDR2 (germline): SGHDN, FVKESK. CDR3 loop: CASSQDLGGIYTEAFF. CDR3 in DNA: TGTGCCAGCAGCCAAGATTTGGGGGGCATCTACACTGAAGCTTTCTTT.

The V call is TRBV19, the J call TRBJ1-2, with D hard to call. The CDR3 has 12 residues. Germline assignment: CDR1 LNHDA and CDR2 SQIVND (reference sequence). V lost 4 bases, J lost 3 bases, and 6 bases lay in between. The CDR3 loop is CASSSRYYGYTF. The CDR3 coding sequence is TGTGCCAGTAGTAGTCGATACTATGGCTACACCTTC.

The V gene is TRBV18, the J gene TRBJ1-1; a possible D gene is TRBD1 (6 bases). V was trimmed by 3 bases and J by 4 bases, leaving 24 bases between them. Germline loops: CDR1 KGHSH, CDR2 LQKENI. This CDR3 spans 18 amino acids. CDR3 region: CASSPYSAGAIGGTEAFF. The CDR3 DNA is TGTGCCAGCTCACCGTATTCGGCAGGGGCCATTGGCGGCACTGAAGCTTTCTTT.

V gene TRBV27 combines with J gene TRBJ1-5; perhaps TRBD1 as D (5 bases). Germline V gene lookup returns CDR1 MNHEY and CDR2 SMNVEV (reference sequence). CDR3 size: 15 residues. V was trimmed by 8 bases and J by 0 bases, leaving 14 bases between them. CDR3 in DNA: TGTGCCAGCGGCCCCTCAGGGCTTAGCAATCAGCCCCAGCATTTT. It specifies CASGPSGLSNQPQHF.

This sequence joins TRBV27 and TRBJ2-7; TRBD2 aligns across 11 bases. This CDR3 is built from 14 residues. The V gene end was trimmed by 5 bases and the J gene end by 2 bases; junction bases not matched to a gene: 2. Germline lookup yields CDR1 MNHEY and CDR2 SMNVEV (reference sequence). The CDR3: CASSGTSGTYEQYF. The CDR3 region has the DNA TGTGCCAGCAGTGGGACTAGCGGTACCTACGAGCAGTACTTC.

The rearrangement links TRBV18 to TRBJ2-2; 9 nucleotides align to TRBD2. After removal of 3 bases from V and 0 bases from J, the junction contained 2 bases not matched to a gene. Germline CDR1 and CDR2: KGHSH and LQKENI. CDR3 length: 16 amino acids. This CDR3 reads CASSPSGGSNTGELFF. CDR3 nucleotides: TGTGCCAGCTCACCTAGCGGGGGATCGAACACCGGGGAGCTGTTTTTT.

The chain is built from TRBV15 and TRBJ2-7; a weak D match, TRBD2 (6 bases). CDR3 size: 15 residues. V was pared by 0 bases and J by 2 bases, with 11 bases between. Germline V lookup: CDR1 LNHNV, CDR2 YYDKDF (reference sequence). CDR3 nucleotides: TGTGCCACCAGCAGAGAGGGGACTCAAACCTACGAGCAGTACTTC. Translating gives CATSREGTQTYEQYF.

J is TRBJ1-2 and V is TRBV7-2; 7 bases match TRBD1. The CDR3 contains 13 residues. Looked up from germline, CDR1 is SGHTA and CDR2 is FQGNSA. Trimming took 5 bases from V and 5 from J; bases not matched to a gene: 5. The CDR3 nucleotides are TGTGCCAGCAGCACAGGGGACAGATATGGCTACACCTTC. It yields the protein CASSTGDRYGYTF. The full variable domain, in which reference TRBV7-2 and TRBJ1-2 provide the parts outside the CDR3, is GAGVSQSPSNKVTEKGKDVELRCDPISGHTALYWYRQSLGQGLEFLIYFQGNSAPDKSGLPSDRFSAERTGGSVSTLTIQRTQQEDSAVYLCASSTGDRYGYTFGSGTRLTVV.

J is TRBJ1-1 and V is TRBV7-9; D not resolved. Germline CDR1 SEHNR, CDR2 FQNEAQ (reference sequence). V gave up 3 bases and J gave up 4 bases, with 6 bases separating them. This CDR3 has 12 residues. CDR3 DNA sequence: TGTGCCAGCAGCTTGGTCGTCACTGAAGCTTTCTTT. Translated, it gives CASSLVVTEAFF. Supplemented by reference TRBV7-9 and TRBJ1-1, the full variable domain reads DTGVSQNPRHKITKRGQNVTFRCDPISEHNRLYWYRQTLGQGPEFLTYFQNEAQLEKSRLLSDRFSAERPKGSFSTLEIQRTEQGDSAMYLCASSLVVTEAFFGQGTRLTVV.

The rearrangement joins TRBV5-1 to TRBJ2-1; D is unclear. This CDR3 is built from 17 residues. Between the trimmed V and J ends, which lost 4 bases and 5 bases, there was a span of 22 bases. Germline CDR1 SGHRS, CDR2 YFSETQ. The CDR3: CASSQPPGRVWNNEQFF. In DNA form, the CDR3 reads TGCGCCAGCAGCCAACCTCCGGGCCGAGTATGGAACAATGAGCAGTTCTTC.

This rearrangement joins TRBV14 to TRBJ2-7; no definite D call. Trimming took off 0 bases at V and 1 base at J, with 7 bases between the two ends. CDR1 and CDR2 from the germline V gene are SGHDN and FVKESK. The CDR3 covers 14 residues. The DNA of the CDR3 is TGTGCCAGCAGCCAAGATCCCTCATCCTACGAGCAGTACTTC. Protein sequence: CASSQDPSSYEQYF.

This clone has a single count. Other nucleotide sequences in the sample specify the same CDR3. The rearrangement uses TRBV2 and TRBJ2-7; D is uncertain. Germline V gives CDR1 SNHLY, CDR2 FYNNEI. V lost 6 bases, J lost 3 bases, and 3 bases lay in between. CDR3 size: 10 residues. The CDR3 sequence: CASRGYEQYF. CDR3 nucleotides: TGTGCCAGCAGAGGCTACGAGCAGTACTTC.

The chain joins TRBV6-2 or TRBV6-3 to TRBJ1-4; TRBD1 might be the D (6 bases). Germline assignment: CDR1 MNHEY and CDR2 SVGEGT. V was trimmed by 6 bases and J by 4 bases, leaving 18 bases between them. The CDR3 spans 16 residues. The CDR3 region has the DNA TGTGCCAGCAGCAGAACAGACAGGCGCGTTAATGAAAAACTGTTTTTT. It yields the protein CASSRTDRRVNEKLFF.

As for this clone: Other DNA variants within this sample encode the same CDR3. The genes are TRBV7-9 and TRBJ2-5; the D is unclear. This CDR3 spans 14 amino acids. The germline V gene encodes CDR1 SEHNR and CDR2 FQNEAQ (reference sequence). V lost 3 bases to trimming and J lost 1 base, with 9 bases between them. The CDR3 reads CASSLMDGQETQYF. CDR3 DNA: TGTGCCAGCAGCTTGATGGACGGCCAAGAGACCCAGTACTTC.